This TCR beta chain was retrieved from a study of CD8 T cells in ankylosing spondylitis. V shed 1 base and J shed 9 bases, with 7 bases lying between them. Germline V gives CDR1 MGHRA, CDR2 YSYEKL. The CDR3 sequence is 13 residues long. This clonotype was detected many times. The antigen remains undetermined. Generation of TCR beta libraries employed quantitative 5'-RACE incorporating molecular barcodes. One entry per CDR3 protein results from TCRdb running MiXCR on the 5' RACE reads. The repertoire holds about 440,000 distinct CDR3 sequences, with about a sixth as singletons. Study-level points and caveats: Seven or eight highly homologous variants formed a TCR beta motif that appeared characteristic of ankylosing spondylitis blood. Clones tied to disease were said to be significantly enriched in matched ankylosing spondylitis synovial fluid.

The sequence derives from a male donor with ankylosing spondylitis. The chain recombines TRBV4-1 with TRBJ1-6; no firm D call. Sequencing was performed on blood, either unsorted or a sorted T cell fraction (not recorded which). For the CDR3, the DNA is TGCGCCAGCAGCCAAGTGGTTTTTTCACCCCTCCACTTT. Residues: CASSQVVFSPLHF.